This T cell receptor (beta chain) is from a study of early T cells in non-severe SARS-CoV-2 infection. The wider study: Sequenced bulk RNA came from whole blood that was unsorted, and chains were unpaired.

This clonotype showed up just a few times. Germline loops: CDR1 SGHDT, CDR2 YYEEEE. The germline V and J ends were trimmed by 2 bases and 0 bases, with 17 bases remaining between them. The CDR3 is 17 amino acids. One entry per CDR3 protein results from TCRdb running MiXCR on the 5' RACE reads. The sample contains 25,000 to 30,000 distinct CDR3 sequences, about 5.1% of which appear only once. Specimen: whole blood. This sequence was found in an adult who was a healthcare worker with PCR-confirmed SARS-CoV-2 infection or an uninfected control (not recorded which). This chain uses TRBV5-6 with TRBJ1-2; no clear D gene. DNA of the CDR3: TGTGCCAGCAGCTTTAATAGGCCCGACTTCCCTAACTATGGCTACACCTTC. Its protein product is CASSFNRPDFPNYGYTF.